The subject of this entry is one TCR beta chain. What it binds is unknown. This entry belongs to a study of shared clonotypes between healthy human individuals. Across the study: Donor ages ranged 18 to 49 years: a couple of women, a few men.

General study findings and limits: It was the few donors that limited the genetic and exposure-history diversity represented. Around 5.4% of naive CD4 clonotypes were common to several donors.

The table came from immunoSEQ multiplex PCR; TCRdb's copy has only in-frame clones and leaves some out. Among 2 million to 2.5 million clones listed, more than 85% were seen once. Trimming removed 3 bases at V and 7 bases at J, with 18 bases between. The germline gives CDR1 SEHNR, CDR2 FQNEAQ (reference sequence). The CDR3 is made up of 16 amino acids. The sample was naive CD4+ T cells from PBMCs. Sample subset: CD45RA+ positively selected. This chain joins TRBV7-9 and TRBJ1-4, with a possible D match to TRBD1 (5 bases). The receptor comes from a man younger than 35 in good health. Some clones in this sample may be carry-over from other donors' samples. DNA of the CDR3: TGTGCCAGCAGCTTCCCGGGGGGGTCTGACGGTGAAAAACTGTTTTTT. Encoded protein: CASSFPGGSDGEKLFF.